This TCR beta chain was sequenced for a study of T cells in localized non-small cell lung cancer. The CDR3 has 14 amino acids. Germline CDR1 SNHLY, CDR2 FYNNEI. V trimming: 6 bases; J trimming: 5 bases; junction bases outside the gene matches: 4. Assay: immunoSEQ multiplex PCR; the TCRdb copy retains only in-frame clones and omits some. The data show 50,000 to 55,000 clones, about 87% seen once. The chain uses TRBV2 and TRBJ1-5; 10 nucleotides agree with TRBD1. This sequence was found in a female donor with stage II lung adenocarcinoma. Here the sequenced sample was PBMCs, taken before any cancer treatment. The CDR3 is CASRGTGDDQPQHF. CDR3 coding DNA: TGTGCCAGCAGGGGGACAGGGGACGATCAGCCCCAGCATTTT.